This T cell receptor (beta chain) was identified in a study of blood T cell repertoires in COVID-19. Individuals drawn from 24 US areas were about 18 to 95 years old. The method was immunoSEQ multiplex PCR; TCRdb's version includes in-frame clones alone and lacks a portion of them. In the table there are roughly 270,000 clones, less than 85% of which are singletons. The ends were cut back, 7 bases at V and 6 bases at J, with 19 bases in the middle. The CDR3 length is 14 residues. Germline CDR1 LNHDA, CDR2 SQIVND (reference sequence). The sequencing sample was made of PBMCs or T cells enriched from blood (not recorded which). This chain joins TRBV19 and TRBJ2-7; TRBD2 is a possible D gene (6 bases). This clonotype was obtained from a woman aged 45-65 years who had recovered from COVID-19. The CDR3 region has the DNA TGTGCCAGTAAACGGACTAATGGACCCTCCGAGCAGTACTTC. This gives the protein CASKRTNGPSEQYF.